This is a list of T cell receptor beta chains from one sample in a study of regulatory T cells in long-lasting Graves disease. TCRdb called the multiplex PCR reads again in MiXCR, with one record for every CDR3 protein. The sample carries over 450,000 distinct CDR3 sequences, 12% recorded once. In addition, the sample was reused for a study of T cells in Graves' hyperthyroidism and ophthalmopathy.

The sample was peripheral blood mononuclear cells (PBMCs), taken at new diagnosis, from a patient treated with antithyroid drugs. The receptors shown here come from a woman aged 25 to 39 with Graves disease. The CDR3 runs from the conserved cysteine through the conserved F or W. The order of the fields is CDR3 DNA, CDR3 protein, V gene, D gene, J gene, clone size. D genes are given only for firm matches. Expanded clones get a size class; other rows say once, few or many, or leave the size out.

CDR3 DNA: TGTGCCAGCAGCTTCCAGAACGGGAAAATATACAATGAGCAGTTCTTC
CDR3 protein: CASSFQNGKIYNEQFF
V gene: TRBV7-9
D gene: NA
J gene: TRBJ2-1
clone size: few

CDR3 DNA: TGTGCCAGCAGTGACTCACGGGGGGATGAGCAGTTCTTC
CDR3 protein: CASSDSRGDEQFF
V gene: TRBV2
D gene: TRBD2
J gene: TRBJ2-1
clone size: many

CDR3 DNA: TGTGCCACCAGCAGAGGCGGAGTGTATACTCACTATGGCTACACCTTC
CDR3 protein: CATSRGGVYTHYGYTF
V gene: TRBV15
D gene: NA
J gene: TRBJ1-2
clone size: few

CDR3 DNA: TGCAGTGCTAGGCAATACGACAGGACCACTAACTATGGCTACACCTTC
CDR3 protein: CSARQYDRTTNYGYTF
V gene: TRBV20-1
D gene: NA
J gene: TRBJ1-2
clone size: NA

CDR3 DNA: TGTGCCAGCAGCTTTACAGGGAATGAGCAGTTCTTC
CDR3 protein: CASSFTGNEQFF
V gene: TRBV5-5
D gene: NA
J gene: TRBJ2-1
clone size: many

CDR3 DNA: TGTGCCAGCAGCCAAGTTTCAGGGAGCTCCTATAATTCACCCCTCCACTTT
CDR3 protein: CASSQVSGSSYNSPLHF
V gene: TRBV3-1
D gene: NA
J gene: TRBJ1-6
clone size: many

CDR3 DNA: TGTGCCAGCAGTTTAAGGCGGGTCACTGAAGCTTTCTTT
CDR3 protein: CASSLRRVTEAFF
V gene: TRBV28
D gene: NA
J gene: TRBJ1-1
clone size: few

CDR3 DNA: TGTGCCAGCAGCGACTACGGGACTAGCGGCTACGAGCAGTACTTC
CDR3 protein: CASSDYGTSGYEQYF
V gene: TRBV2
D gene: TRBD2
J gene: TRBJ2-7
clone size: many

CDR3 DNA: TGCAGTGCTAGAGATGCCCCAGCCCCCGGGACAAAATATGGCTACGCCTTC
CDR3 protein: CSARDAPAPGTKYGYAF
V gene: TRBV20-1
D gene: NA
J gene: TRBJ1-2
clone size: NA

CDR3 DNA: TGTGCCTGGAGTGCAAGGACTGTCCAAGAGACCCAGTACTTC
CDR3 protein: CAWSARTVQETQYF
V gene: TRBV30
D gene: NA
J gene: TRBJ2-5
clone size: many

CDR3 DNA: TGTGCCAGTAACTCCCCCGAGCAGTACTTC
CDR3 protein: CASNSPEQYF
V gene: TRBV19
D gene: NA
J gene: TRBJ2-7
clone size: NA

CDR3 DNA: TGCGCCAGCAGCTTAGGACAGGGGGCCAACGAGCAGTACTTC
CDR3 protein: CASSLGQGANEQYF
V gene: TRBV5-1
D gene: TRBD1
J gene: TRBJ2-7
clone size: few

CDR3 DNA: TGCGCCAGCAGCTTGGAAGGCGGGAGGGCCTGGGATGAGCAGTTCTTC
CDR3 protein: CASSLEGGRAWDEQFF
V gene: TRBV5-1
D gene: TRBD2
J gene: TRBJ2-1
clone size: many

CDR3 DNA: TGTGCCAGCGCTAGCGGAACCAGCTCCTACAATGAGCAGTTCTTC
CDR3 protein: CASASGTSSYNEQFF
V gene: TRBV3-1
D gene: TRBD2
J gene: TRBJ2-1
clone size: many

CDR3 DNA: TGTGCCAGCAGCAGGCTTCCGAGTGCGAATGAGCAGTTCTTC
CDR3 protein: CASSRLPSANEQFF
V gene: TRBV6-2/TRBV6-3
D gene: NA
J gene: TRBJ2-1
clone size: many

CDR3 DNA: TGTGCCAGCAGTGGGGACAGCCGTTACGAGCAGTACTTC
CDR3 protein: CASSGDSRYEQYF
V gene: TRBV2
D gene: TRBD1
J gene: TRBJ2-7
clone size: many

CDR3 DNA: TGTGCCTGGTGTTATAGCGGGAGGGGTCCCAATGAGCAGTTCTTC
CDR3 protein: CAWCYSGRGPNEQFF
V gene: TRBV30
D gene: TRBD2
J gene: TRBJ2-1
clone size: many

CDR3 DNA: TGCGCCAGCAGCTTCCGAACAGGGGGGGGTACCTACGAGCAGTACTTC
CDR3 protein: CASSFRTGGGTYEQYF
V gene: TRBV5-1
D gene: NA
J gene: TRBJ2-7
clone size: many

CDR3 DNA: TGCAGCTGTCGAGGAGATGAGCAGTTCTTC
CDR3 protein: CSCRGDEQFF
V gene: TRBV29-1
D gene: NA
J gene: TRBJ2-1
clone size: few

CDR3 DNA: TGTGCCAGCAGCTTAGCGCGGGGGTCAGTAGATTCACCCCTCCACTTT
CDR3 protein: CASSLARGSVDSPLHF
V gene: TRBV7-2
D gene: NA
J gene: TRBJ1-6
clone size: many

CDR3 DNA: TGTGCCTGGAGTGGCCTAGCGGGTCCCCGGGAGACCCAGTACTTC
CDR3 protein: CAWSGLAGPRETQYF
V gene: TRBV30
D gene: TRBD2
J gene: TRBJ2-5
clone size: NA

CDR3 DNA: TGTGCCAGCTCCCACAGGGACAGCTATGGCTACACCTTC
CDR3 protein: CASSHRDSYGYTF
V gene: TRBV18
D gene: TRBD1
J gene: TRBJ1-2
clone size: NA

CDR3 DNA: TGTGCCACCAGTGAGGACGGGACAGTCACGCAGTATTTT
CDR3 protein: CATSEDGTVTQYF
V gene: TRBV24-1
D gene: TRBD1
J gene: TRBJ2-3
clone size: many

CDR3 DNA: TGTGCCAGCAGCGGGGCCGGTGCCACTGAAGCTTTCTTT
CDR3 protein: CASSGAGATEAFF
V gene: TRBV11-2
D gene: NA
J gene: TRBJ1-1
clone size: NA

CDR3 DNA: TGTGCCAGCGACGAACGCCACGTCTTGTGGGCAGGATTTTATGGCTACACCTTC
CDR3 protein: CASDERHVLWAGFYGYTF
V gene: TRBV19
D gene: NA
J gene: TRBJ1-2
clone size: many

CDR3 DNA: TGTGCCAGTACCCGAACAGGGGGCGTCTACAATGAGCAGTTCTTC
CDR3 protein: CASTRTGGVYNEQFF
V gene: TRBV19
D gene: TRBD1
J gene: TRBJ2-1
clone size: many

CDR3 DNA: TGTGCCAGCAGTACAGGAACGGGGGAGCAGTACTTC
CDR3 protein: CASSTGTGEQYF
V gene: TRBV2
D gene: NA
J gene: TRBJ2-7
clone size: many

CDR3 DNA: TGTGCCTGGAGTCATGGACAGGGGGCCTATGGCTACACCTTC
CDR3 protein: CAWSHGQGAYGYTF
V gene: TRBV30
D gene: TRBD1
J gene: TRBJ1-2
clone size: many

CDR3 DNA: TGCAGTGCCCGCGGACTGCCCTCCTACAATGAGCAGTTCTTC
CDR3 protein: CSARGLPSYNEQFF
V gene: TRBV20-1
D gene: NA
J gene: TRBJ2-1
clone size: many

CDR3 DNA: TGTGCCAGCAGCTTAGGTCTAACTAGCGGGGGGAAGAACATTCAGTACTTC
CDR3 protein: CASSLGLTSGGKNIQYF
V gene: TRBV7-2
D gene: TRBD2
J gene: TRBJ2-4
clone size: many

CDR3 DNA: TGTGCCAGCAGTTTGGGGGGGCCCTATGGCTACACCTTC
CDR3 protein: CASSLGGPYGYTF
V gene: TRBV28
D gene: NA
J gene: TRBJ1-2
clone size: many

CDR3 DNA: TGTGCCAGCAGCCACATTCGTTCACGGGGTTACGAGCAGTACTTC
CDR3 protein: CASSHIRSRGYEQYF
V gene: TRBV7-8
D gene: NA
J gene: TRBJ2-7
clone size: many

CDR3 DNA: TGTGCCAGCAGTTGGGGCAGGGAAGAGACCCAGTACTTC
CDR3 protein: CASSWGREETQYF
V gene: TRBV6-5
D gene: NA
J gene: TRBJ2-5
clone size: NA

CDR3 DNA: TGTGCCAGCTCAGTGGCGGACGTTCCAAATTCACCCCTCCACTTT
CDR3 protein: CASSVADVPNSPLHF
V gene: TRBV18
D gene: NA
J gene: TRBJ1-6
clone size: many

CDR3 DNA: TGCAGTGCTGTCGTGGAGAATCGGGGGAAAGGGTCTACTTTCTTT
CDR3 protein: CSAVVENRGKGSTFF
V gene: TRBV20-1
D gene: NA
J gene: TRBJ1-1
clone size: many

CDR3 DNA: TGTGCCAGCAGCCCGCTCCAAGGACAGGGAGGTCGGATCATTCAGTACTTC
CDR3 protein: CASSPLQGQGGRIIQYF
V gene: TRBV11-2
D gene: TRBD1
J gene: TRBJ2-4
clone size: NA

CDR3 DNA: TGTGCCAGCAGCTTAGTCGGGGTGGGTGAGCAGTTCTTC
CDR3 protein: CASSLVGVGEQFF
V gene: TRBV11-3
D gene: NA
J gene: TRBJ2-1
clone size: NA

CDR3 DNA: TGTGCCAGCTCCGGGACTAGCGGCCCCAGCGAGCAGTACTTC
CDR3 protein: CASSGTSGPSEQYF
V gene: TRBV18
D gene: TRBD2
J gene: TRBJ2-7
clone size: many

CDR3 DNA: TGTGCCAGTAGTATGTTCGGGCGGGAGCAGTTCTTC
CDR3 protein: CASSMFGREQFF
V gene: TRBV19
D gene: NA
J gene: TRBJ2-1
clone size: many